The 31 T cell receptor beta chains listed next were all sequenced from one sample in a study of Ad26.COV2.S vaccination and SARS-CoV-2 variants. Sequencing was performed with immunoSEQ multiplex PCR; in TCRdb, only in-frame clones are kept and a portion is missing. Found here are some 300,000 clones, about 86% of them singletons; the top ten hold 1.5% to 2.5%. Treatment of the sample: approximately 18 received Ad26.COV2.S at low or high dose, single or two shots; about 5 received placebo; per-sample allocation not given. Day 63 after the first injection of vaccine or placebo was the sampling time. The sequencing used peripheral blood, collected in a trial of Ad26.COV2.S vaccine versus placebo. The receptors were gathered from a person between 18 and 60 years old who received the Ad26.COV2.S COVID-19 vaccine or a placebo.

This chain uses TRBV6-6 with TRBJ2-1; D is unclear. CDR3 size: 14 residues. Germline CDR1 MNHNY, CDR2 SVGAGI (reference sequence). The germline V and J ends were trimmed by 5 bases and 6 bases, with 14 bases remaining between them. The CDR3 DNA reads as TGTGCCAGCAGTCAAGATGACGTAGCCAATGAGCAGTTCTTC. It encodes CASSQDDVANEQFF.

This clone was found once. The V call is TRBV7-9, the J call TRBJ1-1; TRBD1 might be the D (6 bases). From germline, CDR1 is SEHNR and CDR2 FQNEAQ (reference sequence). V was cut by 6 bases and J by 1 base, with 9 bases left in between. This CDR3 has 13 amino acids. The CDR3 sequence is CASRRTANTEAFF. DNA for the CDR3: TGTGCCAGCAGACGGACAGCGAACACTGAAGCTTTCTTT.

A single count supports this clone. V is TRBV5-1 and J is TRBJ2-3; D not certain. The V end was cut by 3 bases, the J end by 3 bases, with 8 bases between. CDR1 SGHRS and CDR2 YFSETQ come from the germline V gene. CDR3 size: 13 residues. The CDR3 reads CASSYPGTDTQYF. Written as DNA, the CDR3 is TGCGCCAGCAGCTACCCCGGGACAGATACGCAGTATTTT.

The chain employs TRBV4-1 and TRBJ2-3, with 12 bases that match TRBD2. The CDR3 totals 18 residues. J was trimmed by 3 bases and V by 4 bases; bases with no gene match: 11. Per germline, CDR1 MGHRA and CDR2 YSYEKL. The CDR3 bases are TGCGCCAGCAGCCCCCTTGGGCCAGGGACTAGCGGGACAGATACGCAGTATTTT. It is translated as CASSPLGPGTSGTDTQYF.

DNA of the CDR3: TGTGCCAGCAGCTCGATGGGGGGTTCGAAAAACATTCAGTACTTC. Translating it yields CASSSMGGSKNIQYF. The chain has TRBV5-5 and TRBJ2-4, with D possibly TRBD2 on 6 matching bases. With 3 bases removed from V and 4 bases from J, the gap between germline ends came to 14 bases. CDR1 SGHKS and CDR2 YYEKEE come from the germline V gene (reference sequence). This CDR3 region has 15 residues.

The rearrangement joins TRBV12-5 to TRBJ2-7, with TRBD1 identical over 12 bases. The CDR3 extends over 21 amino acids. Germline V CDR1 and CDR2: LGHNT, FRNRAP. V lost 7 bases and J lost 1; bases outside the gene matches: 23. The CDR3 is CASVRDRGRRKPYPTSYEQYF. In nucleotides, the CDR3 is TGTGCTAGTGTCCGGGACAGGGGGCGCAGAAAGCCCTACCCAACTTCCTACGAGCAGTACTTC.

This chain links TRBV27 with TRBJ1-4; no clear D gene. The CDR3 length is 15 residues. The germline CDR1 and CDR2 sequences are MNHEY and SMNVEV (reference sequence). Trimming stripped 3 bases from V and 3 bases from J, with 11 bases between. CDR3 region: CASSFNSNPNEKLFF. DNA of the CDR3: TGTGCCAGCAGTTTCAACAGCAACCCTAATGAAAAACTGTTTTTT.

The chain uses TRBV6-2 or TRBV6-3 and TRBJ2-3, with 9 bases that match TRBD2. Germline V gene lookup returns CDR1 MNHEY and CDR2 SVGEGT. V was clipped by 2 bases and J by 7 bases; unmatched bases: 7. The CDR3 covers 15 residues. CDR3 DNA sequence: TGTGCCAGCAGTTACGGGGGTAGCGGGGGCAATACGCAGTATTTT. It translates to CASSYGGSGGNTQYF.

This clone was seen at least ten times. This chain uses TRBV29-1 with TRBJ1-1; D call uncertain. The CDR3 loop spans 14 amino acids. Trimming pared 6 bases from V and 2 bases from J, leaving 16 bases between. Germline CDR1 is SQVTM and CDR2 is ANQGSEA. The CDR3 here is CSVALPGSNTEAFF. The CDR3 coding sequence is TGCAGCGTCGCCCTGCCAGGTTCAAACACTGAAGCTTTCTTT.

This chain joins TRBV7-2 and TRBJ2-7; TRBD1 matches 8 bases. Per the germline V gene, CDR1 is SGHTA and CDR2 is FQGNSA. J was trimmed by 5 bases and V by 6 bases; bases with no gene match: 9. This CDR3 spans 14 amino acids. CDR3 region: CASSTPTGVHEQYF. The CDR3 DNA reads TGTGCCAGCAGTACGCCGACAGGGGTTCACGAGCAGTACTTC.

The chain is built from TRBV6-5 and TRBJ2-3; 13 nucleotides agree with TRBD2. The germline gives CDR1 MNHEY, CDR2 SVGAGI. The CDR3 is 15 amino acids. V dropped 6 bases and J dropped 5; count of bases not matched to a gene: 5. CDR3 nucleotides: TGTGCCAGCAGGCCACTAGCGGGGGGGCAAGATACGCAGTATTTT. The encoded protein is CASRPLAGGQDTQYF.

This chain connects TRBV12-5 to TRBJ2-1, with D possibly being TRBD2 (7 bases). V lost 6 bases, J lost 3 bases, and 12 bases lay in between. CDR1 LGHNT and CDR2 FRNRAP come from the germline V gene. This CDR3 has 14 residues. The CDR3 reads CASGGGALYNEQFF. The DNA of the CDR3 is TGTGCTAGTGGAGGGGGGGCCCTCTACAATGAGCAGTTCTTC.

The chain has TRBV7-9 and TRBJ2-3, with 13 positions matching TRBD2. The CDR3 consists of 19 residues. Germline CDR1 SEHNR, CDR2 FQNEAQ (reference sequence). V shed 7 bases and J 4 bases; nucleotides not matched to a gene: 17. CDR3 residues: CASNLLGGLAGWEADTQYF. The CDR3 DNA is TGTGCCAGCAACCTCCTCGGGGGACTAGCGGGATGGGAGGCAGATACGCAGTATTTT.

The rearrangement uses TRBV11-2 and TRBJ2-3; D gene ambiguous. The germline gives CDR1 SGHAT, CDR2 FQNNGV. Trimming left V 1 base short and J 0 bases short, with 11 bases between. This CDR3 spans 16 amino acids. CDR3 amino acids: CASSLGDSWSTDTQYF. CDR3 nucleotide sequence: TGTGCCAGCAGCTTAGGGGATAGCTGGAGCACAGATACGCAGTATTTT.

V usage is TRBV6-2 or TRBV6-3 and J usage is TRBJ2-5, with TRBD2 matching over 16 bases. This CDR3 has 21 residues. Germline CDR1 reads MNHEY; CDR2 reads SVGEGT. Unmatched junction bases numbered 16, after V lost 1 base and J lost 5 bases. For the CDR3, the DNA is TGTGCCAGCAGTTACTTACAGGAAGGGACTAGCGGGGGGGCAAAGCATGAGACCCAGTACTTC. Protein product: CASSYLQEGTSGGAKHETQYF.

The chain recombines TRBV5-1 with TRBJ2-1; tentative D call: TRBD1 (5 bases). The CDR3 sequence is 15 residues long. Germline V gene data show CDR1 as SGHRS and CDR2 as YFSETQ. The germline V and J ends were trimmed by 2 bases and 5 bases, with 14 bases remaining between them. The CDR3 is CASSFVPGLHNEQFF. The CDR3 DNA follows: TGCGCCAGCAGCTTTGTTCCAGGGTTACACAATGAGCAGTTCTTC.

This chain uses TRBV6-5 with TRBJ2-7; D remains unclear. With 0 bases removed from V and 0 bases from J, the gap between germline ends came to 12 bases. The CDR3 loop spans 16 amino acids. Germline CDR1 reads MNHEY; CDR2 reads SVGAGI. Written as DNA, the CDR3 is TGTGCCAGCAGTTACTCGAGATTAAGAAGCTCCTACGAGCAGTACTTC. It encodes CASSYSRLRSSYEQYF.

The chain has TRBV4-3 and TRBJ2-7; TRBD1 aligns across 9 bases. The J segment lost 6 bases and the V segment lost 0 bases, leaving 6 bases of the junction unmatched. The CDR3 runs 15 residues. From germline, CDR1 is LGHNA and CDR2 YSLEER. The CDR3 DNA is TGCGCCAGCAGCCAAGAGGGGACAGGGAGGTCCGAGCAGTACTTC. Residues: CASSQEGTGRSEQYF.

This clone was detected a few times. The J gene is TRBJ1-6, the V gene TRBV5-6, with D unresolved. The CDR3 is made up of 16 amino acids. The ends were cut back, 4 bases at V and 6 bases at J, with 17 bases in the middle. Germline CDR1 is SGHDT and CDR2 is YYEEEE. The CDR3 loop reads CASSPGRPWVNSPLHF. The CDR3 DNA follows: TGTGCCAGCAGCCCAGGACGGCCGTGGGTTAATTCACCCCTCCACTTT.

The chain is built from TRBV19 and TRBJ2-2; TRBD2 might be the D (6 bases). Germline V lookup: CDR1 LNHDA, CDR2 SQIVND (reference sequence). Trimming cost V 3 bases and J 6 bases, with 8 bases left between them. The CDR3 has 13 amino acids. CDR3 in DNA: TGTGCCAGTAGTATGGAGGGTCCCGGGGAGCTGTTTTTT. It translates to CASSMEGPGELFF.

Concerning this clone: This sample includes further DNA sequences coding for the same CDR3. CDR3 sequence reads: CASSSGTSGNTIYF. CDR3 bases: TGCGCCAGCAGCTCCGGGACCTCTGGAAACACCATATATTTT. This rearrangement joins TRBV5-1 to TRBJ1-3, with a possible D match to TRBD1 (5 bases). The V end was cut by 3 bases, the J end by 0 bases, with 7 bases between. CDR1 and CDR2 (germline): SGHRS, YFSETQ. The CDR3 extends over 14 amino acids.

The chain combines TRBV6-2 or TRBV6-3 with TRBJ2-4; D possibly uses TRBD1 or TRBD2 (5 bases each). The CDR3 totals 15 residues. Germline V lookup: CDR1 MNHEY, CDR2 SVGEGT. The V end lost 5 bases, the J end lost 0 bases, and 11 bases lay between the germline ends. The CDR3 sequence: CASSPSGAAKNIQYF. CDR3 nucleotide sequence: TGTGCCAGCAGTCCCTCCGGGGCAGCCAAAAACATTCAGTACTTC.

The chain joins TRBV4-1 to TRBJ2-3, with TRBD2 identical over 9 bases. The CDR3 covers 17 residues. The V gene's germline CDR1 is MGHRA and CDR2 YSYEKL. V lost 2 bases and J lost 5; bases outside the gene matches: 11. The CDR3, as DNA: TGCGCCAGCAGCCAACGGCGGGGGGGGGAAGTAGTAGATACGCAGTATTTT. Amino acids: CASSQRRGGEVVDTQYF.

The chain couples TRBV7-9 to TRBJ2-5; D may be TRBD1 (7 bases). Per the germline V gene, CDR1 is SEHNR and CDR2 is FQNEAQ (reference sequence). The V gene lost 5 bases and the J gene lost 4 bases, with 17 bases spanning the gap. The CDR3 consists of 15 residues. The CDR3 coding sequence is TGTGCCAGCAGCCAGTCCCGACAGGGAGGAGAGACCCAGTACTTC. Translated: CASSQSRQGGETQYF.

The chain recombines TRBV12-3 or TRBV12-4 with TRBJ1-2; D is undetermined. V lost 7 bases and J lost 5, with 11 bases in between. The CDR3 runs 12 residues. In DNA form, the CDR3 reads TGTGCCAGCACCGCAGATCAGTATGGCTACACCTTC. Translation gives CASTADQYGYTF.

The CDR3 region has the DNA TGTGCCAGCAGCTTAGAGGGCGGGGCCCCCACAGATACGCAGTATTTT. Its translation is CASSLEGGAPTDTQYF. The chain is built from TRBV7-2 and TRBJ2-3; tentatively, D is TRBD2 (6 bases). From germline, CDR1 is SGHTA and CDR2 FQGNSA. There are 16 residues in the CDR3. V gave up 1 base and J gave up 2 bases, with 13 bases separating them.

As regards this clone: Other nucleotide sequences from this sample produce the same CDR3. The DNA of the CDR3 is TGTGCCAGTAGTATAGGGACAGCCACTGAAGCTTTCTTT. Protein: CASSIGTATEAFF. J is TRBJ1-1 and V is TRBV19; TRBD1 is a possible D gene (6 bases). The CDR3 extends over 13 amino acids. Per germline, CDR1 LNHDA and CDR2 SQIVND (reference sequence). V was clipped by 1 base and J by 4 bases, with 7 bases between them.

The genes are TRBV5-1 and TRBJ1-1; weak D call: TRBD1 (6 bases). This CDR3 is 12 amino acids long. Germline loops: CDR1 SGHRS, CDR2 YFSETQ. The ends were cut back, 2 bases at V and 6 bases at J, with 8 bases in the middle. CDR3 in amino acids: CASSLGGPEAFF. CDR3 in DNA: TGCGCCAGCAGCTTAGGGGGTCCTGAAGCTTTCTTT.

The gene calls are TRBV12-3 or TRBV12-4 and TRBJ2-5, with D perhaps matching TRBD2 (7 bases). Trimming stripped 7 bases from V and 4 bases from J, with 10 bases between. This CDR3 is 12 amino acids long. The CDR3, as DNA: TGTGCCAGCACCCGGGGGGCAGAGACCCAGTACTTC. Translating gives CASTRGAETQYF.

This sequence joins TRBV7-2 and TRBJ1-2; 9 bases map to TRBD1. J lost 5 bases, V lost 4 bases, and 11 bases had no gene match. CDR1 SGHTA and CDR2 FQGNSA come from the germline V gene. This CDR3 is 16 amino acids long. The CDR3 region is CASSSGGTGSGYGYTF. CDR3 coding DNA: TGTGCCAGCAGCTCGGGAGGGACAGGGTCGGGTTATGGCTACACCTTC.

This rearrangement joins TRBV20-1 to TRBJ2-5; maybe TRBD1 (6 bases). The CDR3 extends over 11 amino acids. Per germline, CDR1 DFQATT and CDR2 SNEGSKA (reference sequence). Trimming cost V 6 bases and J 5 bases, with 10 bases left between them. Written as DNA, the CDR3 is TGCAGTGCCTCGCAGGGGGAGACCCAGTACTTC. Translated, it gives CSASQGETQYF.